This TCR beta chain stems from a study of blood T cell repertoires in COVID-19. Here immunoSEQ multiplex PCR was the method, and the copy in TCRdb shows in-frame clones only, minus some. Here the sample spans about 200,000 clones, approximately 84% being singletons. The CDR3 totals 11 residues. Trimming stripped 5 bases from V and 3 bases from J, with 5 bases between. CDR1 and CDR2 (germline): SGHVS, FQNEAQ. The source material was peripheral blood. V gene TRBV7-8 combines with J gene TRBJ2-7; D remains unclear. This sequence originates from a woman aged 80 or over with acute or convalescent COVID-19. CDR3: CASSLYYEQYF. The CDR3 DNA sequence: TGTGCCAGCAGCCTTTACTACGAGCAGTACTTC. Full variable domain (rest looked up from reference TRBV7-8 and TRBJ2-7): GAGVSQSPRYKVAKRGQDVALRCDPISGHVSLFWYQQALGQGPEFLTYFQNEAQLDKSGLPSDRFFAERPEGSVSTLKIQRTQQEDSAVYLCASSLYYEQYFGPGTRLTVT.